This T cell receptor beta chain was retrieved from a study of blood T cells in healthy people across ages. The V and J ends lost 6 bases and 7 bases respectively, with 15 bases between them. Germline V gene sequence: CDR1 DFQATT, CDR2 SNEGSKA (reference sequence). This CDR3 is 12 amino acids long. This clonotype has at least ten counts. Together with a sample-barcoded 5' primer, a J-beta primer mix was included in a second PCR lasting about 6 to 11 cycles. TCRdb recomputed calls from the 5' RACE reads with MiXCR, one row per CDR3 protein. The data contain around 650,000 distinct CDR3 sequences, approximately 31% of them singletons. No fewer than 5.5 micrograms of total RNA were isolated from every sample.

This sequence joins TRBV20-1 and TRBJ1-2, with D perhaps TRBD1 (5 bases). The TCR was taken from a woman older than 75 in good health. Source material: blood. This CDR3 reads CSAHETGGGYTF. CDR3 DNA: TGCAGTGCCCATGAAACGGGGGGTGGCTACACCTTC.